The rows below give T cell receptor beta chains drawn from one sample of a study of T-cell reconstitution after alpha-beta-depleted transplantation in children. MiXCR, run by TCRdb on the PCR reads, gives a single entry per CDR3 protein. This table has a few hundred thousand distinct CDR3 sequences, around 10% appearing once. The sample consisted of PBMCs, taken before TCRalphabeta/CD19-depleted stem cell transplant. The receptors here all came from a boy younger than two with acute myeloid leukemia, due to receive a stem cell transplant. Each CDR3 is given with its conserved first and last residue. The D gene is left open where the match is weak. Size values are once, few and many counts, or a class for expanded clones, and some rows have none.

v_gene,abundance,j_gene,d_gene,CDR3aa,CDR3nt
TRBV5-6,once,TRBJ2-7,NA,CASGPGLLCEQYF,TGTGCCAGCGGCCCCGGGCTCCTGTGCGAGCAGTACTTC
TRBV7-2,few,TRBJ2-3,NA,CASSLAGQTDTQYF,TGTGCCAGCAGCTTGGCAGGGCAAACAGATACGCAGTATTTT
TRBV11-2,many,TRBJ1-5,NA,CASSFPGHQPQHF,TGTGCCAGCAGCTTTCCAGGGCATCAGCCCCAGCATTTT
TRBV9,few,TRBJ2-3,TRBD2,CASSVWPGTSGRDTQYF,TGTGCCAGCAGCGTTTGGCCCGGGACTAGCGGGAGAGATACGCAGTATTTT
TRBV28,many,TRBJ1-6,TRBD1,CASKRTGGRSPLHF,TGTGCCAGCAAAAGGACAGGGGGTCGATCACCCCTCCACTTT
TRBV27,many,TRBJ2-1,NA,CASSFSAEGNEQFF,TGTGCCAGCAGTTTCTCGGCCGAGGGCAATGAGCAGTTCTTC
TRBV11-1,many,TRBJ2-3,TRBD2,CASSLRPALAGTTDTQYF,TGTGCCAGCAGCTTACGACCCGCCCTAGCGGGGACCACAGATACGCAGTATTTT
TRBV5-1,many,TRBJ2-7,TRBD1,CASSSRDRGHEQYF,TGCGCCAGCAGCTCCCGGGACAGGGGCCACGAGCAGTACTTC
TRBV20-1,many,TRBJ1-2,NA,CSGAPGNGYTF,TGCAGTGGGGCGCCGGGCAATGGCTACACCTTC
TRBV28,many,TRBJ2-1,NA,CASSLPERGWSYNEQFF,TGTGCCAGCAGTTTACCCGAGAGGGGTTGGTCCTACAATGAGCAGTTCTTC
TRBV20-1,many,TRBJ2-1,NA,CSARGSPLSSYNEQFF,TGCAGTGCTAGAGGTTCCCCTCTATCTTCCTACAATGAGCAGTTCTTC
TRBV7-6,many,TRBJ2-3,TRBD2,CASSLGLTSGRSTDTQYF,TGTGCCAGCAGCCTCGGGCTAACTAGCGGGAGGAGCACAGATACGCAGTATTTT
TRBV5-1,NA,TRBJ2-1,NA,CASSLAPGTPYNEQFF,TGCGCCAGCAGCTTGGCCCCCGGGACACCCTACAATGAGCAGTTCTTC
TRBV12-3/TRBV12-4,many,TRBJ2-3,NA,CASSPARLVDTQYF,TGTGCCAGCAGTCCTGCTAGACTGGTAGATACGCAGTATTTT
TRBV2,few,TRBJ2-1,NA,CASSGWRASYNEQFF,TGTGCCAGCAGTGGCTGGCGGGCCTCCTACAATGAGCAGTTCTTC
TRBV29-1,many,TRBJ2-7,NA,CSVLAGRTYEQYF,TGCAGCGTTCTAGCCGGCAGGACCTACGAGCAGTACTTC
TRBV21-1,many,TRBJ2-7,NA,CATWRRAVYEQYF,TGTGCCACCTGGCGGAGGGCCGTCTACGAGCAGTACTTC
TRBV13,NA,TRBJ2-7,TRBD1,CASSFGQGRREQYF,TGTGCCAGCAGCTTCGGACAGGGGCGAAGGGAGCAGTACTTC
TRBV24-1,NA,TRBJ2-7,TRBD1,CATSYWTGYEQYF,TGTGCCACCAGTTATTGGACAGGGTACGAGCAGTACTTC
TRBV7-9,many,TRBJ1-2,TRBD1,CASSPSVGQEGNGYTF,TGTGCCAGCAGTCCATCGGTGGGACAGGAAGGTAATGGCTACACCTTC
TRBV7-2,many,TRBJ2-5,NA,CASSFPRIAQETQYF,TGTGCCAGCAGCTTCCCGAGGATAGCCCAAGAGACCCAGTACTTC
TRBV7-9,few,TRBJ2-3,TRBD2,CASSLGLAGGSTDTQYF,TGTGCCAGCAGCTTGGGACTAGCGGGAGGCTCCACAGATACGCAGTATTTT
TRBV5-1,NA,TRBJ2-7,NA,CASSLEAKSSYEQHF,TGCGCCAGCAGCTTGGAGGCCAAGAGCTCCTACGAGCAGCACTTC
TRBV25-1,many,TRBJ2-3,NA,CSSCTDTQYF,TGTTCCAGTTGCACAGATACGCAGTATTTT
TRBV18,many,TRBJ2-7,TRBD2,CASSPGTSGGYEQYF,TGTGCCAGCTCACCGGGGACTAGCGGGGGATACGAGCAGTACTTC
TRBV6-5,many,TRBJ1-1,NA,CASSFQPAGQGYTEAFF,TGTGCCAGCAGTTTTCAACCTGCGGGGCAGGGGTACACTGAAGCTTTCTTT
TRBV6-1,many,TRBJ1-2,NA,CASSGVSVNYGYTF,TGTGCCAGCAGTGGCGTGTCAGTTAACTATGGCTACACCTTC
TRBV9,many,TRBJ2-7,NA,CASSVDVGSYEQYF,TGTGCCAGCAGCGTAGATGTGGGATCCTACGAGCAGTACTTC
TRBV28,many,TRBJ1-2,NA,CASSLRLGYGYTF,TGTGCCAGCAGTCTTAGACTCGGCTATGGCTACACCTTC
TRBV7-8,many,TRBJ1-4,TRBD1,CASSTPDRAPRKKLFF,TGTGCCAGCAGCACTCCCGACAGGGCGCCACGGAAAAAACTGTTTTTT
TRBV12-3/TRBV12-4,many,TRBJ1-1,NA,CASSFQEYTEAFF,TGTGCCAGCAGTTTCCAGGAATACACTGAAGCTTTCTTT
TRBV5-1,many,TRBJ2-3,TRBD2,CASSLAVRGAGDTQYF,TGCGCCAGCAGCTTGGCCGTGCGGGGGGCAGGAGATACGCAGTATTTT
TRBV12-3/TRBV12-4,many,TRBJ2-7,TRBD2,CASSRTSGRSYEQYF,TGTGCCAGCAGTCGGACTAGCGGGCGCTCCTACGAGCAGTACTTC
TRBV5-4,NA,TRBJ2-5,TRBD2,CASTNLAGVGETQYF,TGTGCCAGCACCAACCTAGCGGGAGTAGGGGAGACCCAGTACTTC
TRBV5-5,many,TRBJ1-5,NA,CASTKNDISNQPQHF,TGTGCCAGCACCAAAAACGACATTAGCAATCAGCCCCAGCATTTT
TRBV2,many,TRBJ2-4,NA,CAGRQTLAKNIQYF,TGTGCCGGTCGACAGACACTAGCCAAAAACATTCAGTACTTC
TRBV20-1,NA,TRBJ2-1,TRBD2,CSARTSGRFNEQFF,TGCAGTGCCCGAACTAGCGGGCGCTTCAATGAGCAGTTCTTC
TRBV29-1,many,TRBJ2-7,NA,CSAEFRGLGGYEQYF,TGCAGCGCGGAGTTCCGGGGTTTGGGCGGCTACGAGCAGTACTTC
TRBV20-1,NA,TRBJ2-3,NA,CSALSFGFTDTQYF,TGCAGTGCTCTCTCATTTGGCTTCACAGATACGCAGTATTTT
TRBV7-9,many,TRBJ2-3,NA,CASGYSTDTQYF,TGTGCCAGCGGCTATAGCACAGATACGCAGTATTTT
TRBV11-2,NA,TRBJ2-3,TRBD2,CASSFAGVPDTQYF,TGTGCCAGCAGCTTTGCGGGAGTACCAGATACGCAGTATTTT
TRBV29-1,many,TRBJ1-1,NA,CSVGQLNTEAFF,TGCAGCGTTGGACAGCTAAACACTGAAGCTTTCTTT
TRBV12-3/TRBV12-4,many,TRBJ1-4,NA,CASSSRGQTNEKLFF,TGTGCCAGCAGCTCCCGGGGGCAGACTAATGAAAAACTGTTTTTT
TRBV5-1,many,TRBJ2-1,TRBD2,CASSLYTSGSDEQFF,TGCGCCAGCAGCTTGTATACTAGCGGGAGCGATGAGCAGTTCTTC
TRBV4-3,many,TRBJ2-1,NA,CASSQDSRTYNEQFF,TGCGCCAGCAGCCAAGATTCGCGGACCTACAATGAGCAGTTCTTC